This T cell receptor (beta chain) was recovered during a study of T-cell reconstitution after alpha-beta-depleted transplantation in children. As it was prepared, the TCRbeta library received unique molecular identifiers. MiXCR, run by TCRdb on the PCR reads, gives a single entry per CDR3 protein. The sample shows about 980,000 distinct CDR3 sequences, roughly 29% of them seen only once. This CDR3 has 15 amino acids. CDR1 and CDR2 from the germline V gene are MGHRA and YSYEKL. Trimming took 1 base from V and 5 from J, leaving 14 bases between them. The TCR originated in a boy in the first two years of life who had a stem cell transplant for SCID, so the T cells may come from the graft donor. This chain joins TRBV4-1 and TRBJ2-5; either TRBD1 or TRBD2 may supply D (6 bases each). The sample consisted of PBMCs, mostly from graft donor cells, taken 360 days after TCRalphabeta/CD19-depleted stem cell transplant. The CDR3, as DNA: TGCGCCAGCAGCCAAGGCAGGGGAGGTTGGGAGACCCAGTACTTC. Amino acid sequence: CASSQGRGGWETQYF.